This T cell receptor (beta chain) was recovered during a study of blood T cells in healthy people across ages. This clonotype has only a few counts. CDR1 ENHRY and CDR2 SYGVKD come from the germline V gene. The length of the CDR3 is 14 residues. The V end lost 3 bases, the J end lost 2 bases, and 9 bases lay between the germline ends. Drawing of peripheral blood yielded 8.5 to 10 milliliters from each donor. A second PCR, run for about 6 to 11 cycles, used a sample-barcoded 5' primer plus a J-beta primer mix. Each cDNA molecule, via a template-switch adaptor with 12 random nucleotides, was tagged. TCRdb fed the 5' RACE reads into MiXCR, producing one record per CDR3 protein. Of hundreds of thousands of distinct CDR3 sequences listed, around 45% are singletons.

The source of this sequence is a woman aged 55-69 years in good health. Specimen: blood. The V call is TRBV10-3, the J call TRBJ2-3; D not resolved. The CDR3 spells CAISDPKSTDTQYF. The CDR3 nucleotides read TGTGCCATCAGTGATCCCAAGTCCACAGATACGCAGTATTTT.